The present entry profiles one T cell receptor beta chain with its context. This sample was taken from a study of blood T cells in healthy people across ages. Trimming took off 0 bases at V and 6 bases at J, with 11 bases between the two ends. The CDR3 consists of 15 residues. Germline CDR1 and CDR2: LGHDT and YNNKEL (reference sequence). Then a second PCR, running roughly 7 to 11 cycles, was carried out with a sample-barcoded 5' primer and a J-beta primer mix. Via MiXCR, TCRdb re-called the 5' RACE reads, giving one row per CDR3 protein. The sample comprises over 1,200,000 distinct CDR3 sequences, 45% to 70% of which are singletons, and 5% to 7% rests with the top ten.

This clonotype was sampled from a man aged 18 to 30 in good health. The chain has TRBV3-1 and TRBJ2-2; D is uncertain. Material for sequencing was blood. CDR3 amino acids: CASSQETFRSGELFF. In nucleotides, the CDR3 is TGTGCCAGCAGCCAAGAAACGTTTCGCTCCGGGGAGCTGTTTTTT.